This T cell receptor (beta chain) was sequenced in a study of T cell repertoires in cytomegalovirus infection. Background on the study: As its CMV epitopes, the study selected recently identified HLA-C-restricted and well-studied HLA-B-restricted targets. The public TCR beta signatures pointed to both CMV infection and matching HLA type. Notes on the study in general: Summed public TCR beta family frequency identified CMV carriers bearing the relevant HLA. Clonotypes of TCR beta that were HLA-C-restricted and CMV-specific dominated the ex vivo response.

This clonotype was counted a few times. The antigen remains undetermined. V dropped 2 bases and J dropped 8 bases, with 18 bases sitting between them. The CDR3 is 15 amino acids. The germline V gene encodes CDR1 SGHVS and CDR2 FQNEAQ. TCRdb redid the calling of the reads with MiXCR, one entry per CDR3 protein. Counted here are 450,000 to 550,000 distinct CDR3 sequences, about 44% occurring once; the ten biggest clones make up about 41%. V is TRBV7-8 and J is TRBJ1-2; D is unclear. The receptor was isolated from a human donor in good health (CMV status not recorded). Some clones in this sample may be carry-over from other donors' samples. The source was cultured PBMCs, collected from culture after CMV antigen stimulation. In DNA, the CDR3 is TGTGCCAGCAGCTTATTCGGGGAGGAGGGATGGGGCTACACCTTC. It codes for CASSLFGEEGWGYTF.